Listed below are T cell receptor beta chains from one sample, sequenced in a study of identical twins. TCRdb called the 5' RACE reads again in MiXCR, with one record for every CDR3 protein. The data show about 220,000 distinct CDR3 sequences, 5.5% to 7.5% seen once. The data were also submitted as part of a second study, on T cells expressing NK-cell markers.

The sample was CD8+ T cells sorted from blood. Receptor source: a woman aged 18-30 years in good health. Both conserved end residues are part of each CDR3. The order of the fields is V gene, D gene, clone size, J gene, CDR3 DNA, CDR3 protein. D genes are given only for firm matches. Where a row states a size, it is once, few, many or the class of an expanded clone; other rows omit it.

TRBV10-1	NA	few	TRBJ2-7	TGCGCCAGCAGTGAGGTTGGACTAAACGAGCAGTACTTC	CASSEVGLNEQYF
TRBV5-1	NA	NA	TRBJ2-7	TGCGCCACCAGCCTGGGACGGGTCTCCGAGCAGTACTTC	CATSLGRVSEQYF
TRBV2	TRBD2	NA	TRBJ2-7	TGTGCCCAAACTAGCGGGGATAGCTACGAGCAGTACTTC	CAQTSGDSYEQYF
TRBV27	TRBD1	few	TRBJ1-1	TGTGCCAGCAGTAGTCCGACAGGGGTGGCCACTGAAGCTTTCTTT	CASSSPTGVATEAFF
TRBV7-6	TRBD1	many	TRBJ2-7	TGTGCCAGCAGCTTCGGGACAGGGGTGTACGAGCAGTACTTC	CASSFGTGVYEQYF
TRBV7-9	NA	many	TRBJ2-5	TGTGCCAGCAGCTTAGGTCCTCTACGGGAGTCAGAGACCCAGTACTTC	CASSLGPLRESETQYF
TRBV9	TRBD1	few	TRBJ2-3	TGTGCCAGCAGCGTAGAGGGACAGGGAGCAGATACGCAGTATTTT	CASSVEGQGADTQYF
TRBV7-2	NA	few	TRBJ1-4	TGTGCCAGCAGCTCATGGGGGGGGTTCGCAACTAATGAAAAACTGTTTTTT	CASSSWGGFATNEKLFF
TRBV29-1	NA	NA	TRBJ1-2	TGCAGCGTTGAAGATTGGACAAGTAACTATGGCTACACCTTC	CSVEDWTSNYGYTF
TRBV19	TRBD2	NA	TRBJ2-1	TGTGCCAGTACCCCGTATGTGGCGGGAGGGGGTGAGCAGTTCTTC	CASTPYVAGGGEQFF
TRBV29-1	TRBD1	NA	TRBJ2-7	TGCAGCGTCCGGGACAGGGTCGGGTACGAGCAGTACTTC	CSVRDRVGYEQYF
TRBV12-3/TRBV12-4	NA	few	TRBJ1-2	TGTGCCAGCAGTTCTAGCTTTGGGCAGGGTAACTATGGCTACACCTTC	CASSSSFGQGNYGYTF
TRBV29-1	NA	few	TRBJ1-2	TGCAGCGTCGTGGGGGGAGGCGGGTATGGCTACACCTTC	CSVVGGGGYGYTF
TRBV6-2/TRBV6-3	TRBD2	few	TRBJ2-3	TGTGCCAGCGAGCCTAGCGGGAGGTATACGCAGTATTTT	CASEPSGRYTQYF
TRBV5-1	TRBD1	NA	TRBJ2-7	TGCGCCAGCAGGGGACAGGGGTATCCCTACGAGCAGTACTTC	CASRGQGYPYEQYF
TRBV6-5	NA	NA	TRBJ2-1	TGTGCCAGCAGTTATGGGCTAAATGAGCAGTTCTTC	CASSYGLNEQFF
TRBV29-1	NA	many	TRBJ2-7	TGCAGCGTTGAAGGGGGTTCGCTCAACGAGCAGTACTTC	CSVEGGSLNEQYF
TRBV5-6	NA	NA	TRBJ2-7	TGTGCCAGCAGCGTGGGTACGGGTGTCACCTACGAGCAGTACTTC	CASSVGTGVTYEQYF
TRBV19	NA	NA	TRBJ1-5	TGTGCCAGTAGTATAGATCTACGGAATCAGCCCCAGCATTTT	CASSIDLRNQPQHF
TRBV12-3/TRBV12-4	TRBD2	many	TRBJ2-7	TGTGCCAGCACGGCGGGACTAGCGGGCTACGAGCAGTACTTC	CASTAGLAGYEQYF
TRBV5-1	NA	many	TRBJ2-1	TGCGCCAGCAGCTTGGGAAGCGGAGGGAACAATGAGCAGTTCTTC	CASSLGSGGNNEQFF
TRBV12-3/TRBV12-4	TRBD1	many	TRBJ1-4	TGTGCCAGCAGGACAGGGTCCGGTAATGAAAAACTGTTTTTT	CASRTGSGNEKLFF